Listed below are T cell receptor beta chains from one sample, sequenced in a study of control samples from healthy donors and cancer patients. Repertoires were generated with immunoSEQ multiplex PCR, while TCRdb's copy carries only in-frame clones and drops some. This sample carries tens of thousands of clones, 91% of them seen once, and the ten largest clones take 17%. The sample comprised blood. The receptors originated from a middle-aged man in good health. CDR3s include the opening cysteine and the closing phenylalanine or tryptophan. A D gene is named only where the DNA matches it firmly. Clone size, where shown, is once, few, many, or a class for clones that have expanded.

v_call: TRBV2
j_call: TRBJ2-7
clone_size: .
cdr3_length: 14
d_call: .
cdr3_nt: TGTGCCAGCAGTGAAGGACTAAAGGGTTACGAGCAGTACTTC
cdr3_aa: CASSEGLKGYEQYF

v_call: TRBV5-1
j_call: TRBJ2-7
clone_size: .
cdr3_length: 13
d_call: .
cdr3_nt: TGCGCCAGCAGCTTGGACAGTGGCTACGAGCAGTACTTC
cdr3_aa: CASSLDSGYEQYF

v_call: TRBV7-8
j_call: TRBJ2-1
clone_size: .
cdr3_length: 18
d_call: .
cdr3_nt: TGTGCCAGCAGCTTAGCGCTCCCCAGTCTGATATCCTTCAATGAGCAGTTCTTC
cdr3_aa: CASSLALPSLISFNEQFF

v_call: TRBV5-6
j_call: TRBJ2-1
clone_size: .
cdr3_length: 16
d_call: TRBD2
cdr3_nt: TGTGCCAGCAGCATTCAAGCGGGGGGGCCAAGAAATGAGCAGTTCTTC
cdr3_aa: CASSIQAGGPRNEQFF

v_call: TRBV19
j_call: TRBJ1-2
clone_size: .
cdr3_length: 13
d_call: TRBD1
cdr3_nt: TGTGCCAGTAGTATCGGGACAGTATATGGCTACACCTTC
cdr3_aa: CASSIGTVYGYTF

v_call: TRBV10-3
j_call: TRBJ1-1
clone_size: .
cdr3_length: 14
d_call: .
cdr3_nt: TGTGCCATCAGTGACATCACAGGTCTTGGAAAAGCTTTCTTT
cdr3_aa: CAISDITGLGKAFF

v_call: TRBV27
j_call: TRBJ1-5
clone_size: .
cdr3_length: 15
d_call: TRBD1
cdr3_nt: TGTGCCAGCAGTCCTCCGGGACAGGGCCATCAGCCCCAGCATTTT
cdr3_aa: CASSPPGQGHQPQHF

v_call: TRBV6-4
j_call: TRBJ2-7
clone_size: .
cdr3_length: 18
d_call: .
cdr3_nt: TGTGCCAGCAGTGACGTTACAGGGTTCAACTTAAGCTCCTACGAGCAGTACTTC
cdr3_aa: CASSDVTGFNLSSYEQYF

v_call: TRBV27
j_call: TRBJ2-1
clone_size: .
cdr3_length: 12
d_call: .
cdr3_nt: TGTGCCAGCAGATCTTTCGGTAATGAGCAGTTCTTC
cdr3_aa: CASRSFGNEQFF

v_call: TRBV2
j_call: TRBJ1-1
clone_size: .
cdr3_length: 14
d_call: .
cdr3_nt: TGTGCCAGCAGTCTGGGACCGGCTAACACTGAAGCTTTCTTT
cdr3_aa: CASSLGPANTEAFF

v_call: TRBV19
j_call: TRBJ2-7
clone_size: .
cdr3_length: 13
d_call: .
cdr3_nt: TGTGCCAGTAGCGAGCAGGGATCTGATGAGCAGTACTTC
cdr3_aa: CASSEQGSDEQYF

v_call: TRBV5-1
j_call: TRBJ2-5
clone_size: .
cdr3_length: 15
d_call: .
cdr3_nt: TGCGCCAGCAGCTTGGAGGGCAGAGCCAAAGAGACCCAGTACTTC
cdr3_aa: CASSLEGRAKETQYF

v_call: TRBV5-1
j_call: TRBJ1-1
clone_size: .
cdr3_length: 16
d_call: .
cdr3_nt: TGCGCCAGCAGTGACTTGGCGGGGCGGGGGGACACTGAAGCTTTCTTT
cdr3_aa: CASSDLAGRGDTEAFF

v_call: TRBV11-2
j_call: TRBJ2-2
clone_size: once
cdr3_length: 15
d_call: TRBD1
cdr3_nt: TGTGCCAGCAGCTCGGGACAGACGAACACCGGGGAGCTGTTTTTT
cdr3_aa: CASSSGQTNTGELFF

v_call: TRBV11-2
j_call: TRBJ1-6
clone_size: .
cdr3_length: 15
d_call: .
cdr3_nt: TGTGCCAGCAGCCCACCGGGACGGTCAAATTCACCCCTCCACTTT
cdr3_aa: CASSPPGRSNSPLHF

v_call: TRBV19
j_call: TRBJ1-5
clone_size: .
cdr3_length: 14
d_call: TRBD1
cdr3_nt: TGTGCCAGTAGTCTTGGACAGGGTGTCGAGCCCCAGCATTTT
cdr3_aa: CASSLGQGVEPQHF

v_call: TRBV20-1
j_call: TRBJ2-7
clone_size: .
cdr3_length: 10
d_call: .
cdr3_nt: TGCAGTGCAGGGGGGTACGAGCAGTACTTC
cdr3_aa: CSAGGYEQYF

v_call: TRBV19
j_call: TRBJ1-3
clone_size: .
cdr3_length: 16
d_call: .
cdr3_nt: TGTGCCAGTAGTACTCTCCTCCAGGGGAGCGGAAACACCATATATTTT
cdr3_aa: CASSTLLQGSGNTIYF

v_call: TRBV12-5
j_call: TRBJ1-2
clone_size: .
cdr3_length: 11
d_call: .
cdr3_nt: TGTGCTAGTGGGACTAACTATGGCTACACCTTC
cdr3_aa: CASGTNYGYTF

v_call: TRBV5-6
j_call: TRBJ2-2
clone_size: .
cdr3_length: 8
d_call: .
cdr3_nt: TGTGCCGGAGGGGGAGCTGTTTTT
cdr3_aa: CAGGGAVF

v_call: TRBV12-3/TRBV12-4
j_call: TRBJ2-1
clone_size: .
cdr3_length: 11
d_call: .
cdr3_nt: TGTGCCAGCAGGGCCTACAATGAGCAGTTCTTC
cdr3_aa: CASRAYNEQFF

v_call: TRBV6-5
j_call: TRBJ1-2
clone_size: .
cdr3_length: 15
d_call: .
cdr3_nt: TGTGCCAGCAGTTACTCTGCGTTGGAGGTAGATGGCTACACCTTC
cdr3_aa: CASSYSALEVDGYTF

v_call: TRBV14
j_call: TRBJ2-2
clone_size: .
cdr3_length: 18
d_call: .
cdr3_nt: TGTGCCAGCAGCCACCGAAGTGCTCGCTCGCGGGGCACCGGGGAGCTGTTTTTT
cdr3_aa: CASSHRSARSRGTGELFF

v_call: TRBV21-1
j_call: TRBJ2-3
clone_size: once
cdr3_length: 14
d_call: .
cdr3_nt: TGTGCCAGCAGCAAAGACCCCAGCACAGATACGCAGTATTTT
cdr3_aa: CASSKDPSTDTQYF

v_call: TRBV6-5
j_call: TRBJ1-2
clone_size: once
cdr3_length: 15
d_call: TRBD1
cdr3_nt: TGTGCCAGCAGTTCGCCGGGACAGGGAAGCCATGGCTACACCTTC
cdr3_aa: CASSSPGQGSHGYTF

v_call: TRBV30
j_call: TRBJ1-1
clone_size: .
cdr3_length: 14
d_call: TRBD1
cdr3_nt: TGTGCCTGGAGTGTCCCTGCCGGGACAGGGAGAATAACGTTT
cdr3_aa: CAWSVPAGTGRITF

v_call: TRBV3-1/TRBV3-2
j_call: TRBJ2-7
clone_size: .
cdr3_length: 14
d_call: TRBD2
cdr3_nt: TGTGCCAGCAGCCAAAAACTAGCGGGGACCGAGCAGTACTTC
cdr3_aa: CASSQKLAGTEQYF

v_call: TRBV6-5
j_call: TRBJ1-2
clone_size: .
cdr3_length: 14
d_call: .
cdr3_nt: TGTGCCAGCAGTTATACGGGACAAGAGTATGGCTACACCTTC
cdr3_aa: CASSYTGQEYGYTF

v_call: TRBV30
j_call: TRBJ2-3
clone_size: .
cdr3_length: 11
d_call: .
cdr3_nt: TGTGCCTGGATGACCGCGGGTACGCAGTATTTT
cdr3_aa: CAWMTAGTQYF

v_call: TRBV11-2
j_call: TRBJ1-4
clone_size: once
cdr3_length: 18
d_call: .
cdr3_nt: TGTGCCAGCAGCTTAAGGATATCAGGGGCCTTCACGCGTGACAAACTGTTTTTT
cdr3_aa: CASSLRISGAFTRDKLFF

v_call: TRBV2
j_call: TRBJ1-6
clone_size: .
cdr3_length: 17
d_call: TRBD1
cdr3_nt: TGTGCCAGCAGGGACAGGGGGCGAAGCGCCTATAATTCACCCCTCCACTTT
cdr3_aa: CASRDRGRSAYNSPLHF

v_call: TRBV11-2
j_call: TRBJ1-6
clone_size: .
cdr3_length: 14
d_call: .
cdr3_nt: TGTGCCAGCAGCTTAGTCCAGACTAATTCACCCCTCCACTTT
cdr3_aa: CASSLVQTNSPLHF

v_call: TRBV4-1
j_call: TRBJ1-4
clone_size: .
cdr3_length: 13
d_call: .
cdr3_nt: TGCGCCAGCAGCCGGTGGGTTAATGAAAAACTGTTTTTT
cdr3_aa: CASSRWVNEKLFF

v_call: TRBV19
j_call: TRBJ2-1
clone_size: .
cdr3_length: 16
d_call: TRBD1
cdr3_nt: TGTGCCAGTAGTATAGGTGGGACAGGGGGCTCGGATGAGCAGTTCTTC
cdr3_aa: CASSIGGTGGSDEQFF

v_call: TRBV27
j_call: TRBJ2-6
clone_size: .
cdr3_length: 15
d_call: .
cdr3_nt: TGTGCCAGCAGTTTCGGGGGTAGTGGGGCCAACGTCCTGACTTTC
cdr3_aa: CASSFGGSGANVLTF

v_call: TRBV2
j_call: TRBJ2-3
clone_size: .
cdr3_length: 15
d_call: TRBD1
cdr3_nt: TGTGCCAGCAGAGGAGGGACAGGGAGCACAGATACGCAGTATTTT
cdr3_aa: CASRGGTGSTDTQYF

v_call: TRBV5-6
j_call: TRBJ2-2
clone_size: .
cdr3_length: 16
d_call: TRBD1
cdr3_nt: TGTGCCAGCAGCTTGGAGCAGGGGGTGAGGTCCGGGGAGCTGTTTTTT
cdr3_aa: CASSLEQGVRSGELFF

v_call: TRBV29-1
j_call: TRBJ2-1
clone_size: .
cdr3_length: 13
d_call: .
cdr3_nt: TGCAGCGTTGGAGGTAGCTCCTACAATGAGCAGTTCTTC
cdr3_aa: CSVGGSSYNEQFF

v_call: TRBV5-5
j_call: TRBJ1-1
clone_size: .
cdr3_length: 13
d_call: .
cdr3_nt: TGTGCCAGCAGCTTGGCCGGGTCTCCGGGAGCTTTCTTT
cdr3_aa: CASSLAGSPGAFF

v_call: TRBV19
j_call: TRBJ2-5
clone_size: .
cdr3_length: 14
d_call: TRBD1
cdr3_nt: TGTGCCAGTAGTACGGCAGGGGGCAAAGAGACCCAGTACTTC
cdr3_aa: CASSTAGGKETQYF

v_call: TRBV3-1/TRBV3-2
j_call: TRBJ1-5
clone_size: .
cdr3_length: 13
d_call: .
cdr3_nt: TGTGCCAGCAGCCAAGATCTGGATCAGCCCCAGCATTTT
cdr3_aa: CASSQDLDQPQHF

v_call: TRBV30
j_call: TRBJ1-1
clone_size: .
cdr3_length: 14
d_call: .
cdr3_nt: TGTGCCTGGAATCGGGGGGCGGCGAACACTGAAGCTTTCTTT
cdr3_aa: CAWNRGAANTEAFF

v_call: TRBV3-1/TRBV3-2
j_call: TRBJ1-3
clone_size: .
cdr3_length: 14
d_call: .
cdr3_nt: TGTGCCAGCAGCCAAGGAGGGCCTAGAAACACCATATATTTT
cdr3_aa: CASSQGGPRNTIYF

v_call: TRBV11-2
j_call: TRBJ2-7
clone_size: .
cdr3_length: 15
d_call: TRBD2
cdr3_nt: TGTGCCAGCAGCTTGAGCGGGGCTAGCACCTACGAGCAGTACTTC
cdr3_aa: CASSLSGASTYEQYF

v_call: TRBV5-4
j_call: TRBJ1-2
clone_size: .
cdr3_length: 13
d_call: TRBD1
cdr3_nt: TGTGCCAGCAGCTTAGGACAGGGGAGCGGCTACACCTTC
cdr3_aa: CASSLGQGSGYTF

v_call: TRBV7-8
j_call: TRBJ1-4
clone_size: many
cdr3_length: 15
d_call: .
cdr3_nt: TGTGCCAGCAGCCCGGAGGCCGGAGGCGATGAAAAACTGTTTTTT
cdr3_aa: CASSPEAGGDEKLFF

v_call: TRBV19
j_call: TRBJ1-2
clone_size: .
cdr3_length: 13
d_call: .
cdr3_nt: TGTGCCAGTAGTATAGATCTGGGCTATGGCTACACCTTC
cdr3_aa: CASSIDLGYGYTF

v_call: TRBV5-1
j_call: TRBJ1-2
clone_size: .
cdr3_length: 13
d_call: .
cdr3_nt: TGCGCTACAAGGCAGGAGGCTAACTATGGCTACACCTTC
cdr3_aa: CATRQEANYGYTF

v_call: TRBV25-1
j_call: TRBJ1-5
clone_size: .
cdr3_length: 14
d_call: .
cdr3_nt: TGTGCCAGCAGTGACAGCTTTAGCAATCAGCCCCAGCATTTT
cdr3_aa: CASSDSFSNQPQHF

v_call: TRBV30
j_call: TRBJ2-2
clone_size: .
cdr3_length: 15
d_call: TRBD2
cdr3_nt: TGTGCCTGGAGTGTACCCGGACTAGCCCCCGGGGAGCTGTTTTTT
cdr3_aa: CAWSVPGLAPGELFF

v_call: TRBV18
j_call: TRBJ2-6
clone_size: .
cdr3_length: 14
d_call: .
cdr3_nt: TGTGCCAGCTCACCGAGGACCGGGGCCAACGTCCTGACTTTC
cdr3_aa: CASSPRTGANVLTF

v_call: TRBV5-8
j_call: TRBJ2-2
clone_size: .
cdr3_length: 13
d_call: .
cdr3_nt: TGTGCCAGCAACTTTGGACTTACCGGGGAGCTGTTTTTT
cdr3_aa: CASNFGLTGELFF

v_call: TRBV27
j_call: TRBJ1-4
clone_size: .
cdr3_length: 14
d_call: .
cdr3_nt: TGTGCCAGCAGTTTATCGCCCGGGAATGAAAAACTGTTTTTT
cdr3_aa: CASSLSPGNEKLFF

v_call: TRBV12-3/TRBV12-4
j_call: TRBJ1-1
clone_size: .
cdr3_length: 13
d_call: .
cdr3_nt: TGTGCCAGCAGTTCGACGGGGAACACTGAAGCTTTCTTT
cdr3_aa: CASSSTGNTEAFF